The present TCR beta chain was sequenced within a study of T cells in Graves' hyperthyroidism and ophthalmopathy. Across the whole study: Peripheral blood specimens were obtained at initial diagnosis, prior to any treatment. Overall study results and limits: Blood samples included most of the expanded thyroid clonotypes exceeding 0.001.

The TCR beta CDR3 regions underwent amplification using RNA transcripts as the source. When the TCR CDR3 underwent first-round RT-PCR, the HTBI primer set was used. TCRdb recomputed calls from the multiplex PCR reads with MiXCR, one row per CDR3 protein. The sample yields nearly 600,000 distinct CDR3 sequences, more than 11% seen once. Germline CDR1 reads KGHSH; CDR2 reads LQKENI. The CDR3 is made up of 13 amino acids. Investigators excluded patients with uncontrolled infection, other autoimmune disease, pregnancy or lactation. Diagnoses rested on clinical symptoms, serum thyroxine and TRAb, thyroid ultrasound and orbital computed tomography. This clonotype was seen repeatedly, ten times or more. What it recognizes is unknown. The junction shows a germline mismatch at one end, possibly a read error.

Material: blood. This chain joins TRBV18 and TRBJ2-7; tentative D call: TRBD1 (5 bases). This sequence was found in a woman between 25 and 40 years old with Graves' hyperthyroidism that later progressed to Graves' ophthalmopathy. CDR3 bases: TGTGCCAGCTCACCAAGACAGCCCAACGAACAGTACTTC. Encoded protein: CASSPRQPNEQYF.